The rows below give T cell receptor beta chains drawn from one sample of a study of T-cell reconstitution after alpha-beta-depleted transplantation in children. Via MiXCR, TCRdb re-called the PCR reads, giving one row per CDR3 protein. Of 400,000 to 500,000 distinct CDR3 sequences in the sample, approximately 11% are singletons; the top ten hold over 4.5%. The sample consisted of PBMCs from the stem cell graft donor, taken from the stem cell graft. Every receptor here comes from a human donor who donated a stem cell graft to a child with acute myeloid leukemia. Both conserved end residues are part of each CDR3. D genes are given only for firm matches. Part of the rows lack a size; the others show once, few, many or a class for expanded clones.

J | V | D | size | CDR3 | DNA
TRBJ2-1 | TRBV12-3/TRBV12-4 | - | - | CASSLRQGTYNEQFF | TGTGCCAGCAGTTTGAGGCAGGGAACTTACAATGAGCAGTTCTTC
TRBJ2-1 | TRBV5-1 | - | many | CASSLVLSPEADEQFF | TGCGCCAGCAGCTTGGTTCTCTCCCCAGAAGCGGATGAGCAGTTCTTC
TRBJ1-1 | TRBV5-1 | - | - | CASRVSVGNPEAFF | TGCGCCAGCAGAGTCTCAGTAGGCAATCCTGAAGCTTTCTTT
TRBJ1-1 | TRBV2 | TRBD1 | few | CASRGTENTEAFF | TGTGCCAGCAGGGGGACAGAGAACACTGAAGCTTTCTTT
TRBJ1-5 | TRBV5-1 | - | - | CASSLGGGPQPQHF | TGCGCCAGCAGCTTGGGGGGCGGACCACAGCCCCAGCATTTT
TRBJ2-1 | TRBV20-1 | - | few | CSARDHAVSYNEQFF | TGCAGTGCTAGAGATCACGCGGTCTCCTACAATGAGCAGTTCTTC
TRBJ1-5 | TRBV20-1 | - | - | CCARDLLRGANQPQHF | TGCTGTGCTAGGGACCTTTTAAGGGGGGCCAATCAGCCCCAGCATTTT
TRBJ2-1 | TRBV27 | TRBD2 | - | CASSKREGYYNEQFF | TGTGCCAGCAGCAAGCGGGAGGGGTATTACAATGAGCAGTTCTTC
TRBJ2-7 | TRBV4-3 | - | - | CASSQDTRVSSYEQYF | TGCGCCAGCAGCCAAGATACCCGGGTTTCATCCTACGAGCAGTACTTC
TRBJ2-3 | TRBV7-9 | TRBD1 | many | CASSDTDRGTDTQYF | TGTGCCAGCAGCGATACGGACAGGGGCACAGATACGCAGTATTTT
TRBJ2-5 | TRBV20-1 | - | - | CSARDSFQGETQYF | TGCAGTGCTAGAGATAGCTTTCAGGGAGAGACCCAGTACTTC
TRBJ2-7 | TRBV9 | - | - | CASSVDGSILYEQYF | TGTGCCAGCAGCGTAGACGGGAGTATCCTCTACGAGCAGTACTTC
TRBJ2-5 | TRBV5-5 | TRBD1 | few | CASSGWTGIQETQYF | TGTGCCAGCAGCGGGTGGACAGGAATTCAAGAGACCCAGTACTTC
TRBJ1-5 | TRBV29-1 | TRBD1 | many | CSVAGGLGNQPQHF | TGCAGCGTTGCAGGGGGGCTCGGCAATCAGCCCCAGCATTTT
TRBJ2-1 | TRBV29-1 | - | few | CSVEDRRKKHNEQFF | TGCAGCGTTGAAGATCGCCGGAAGAAACACAATGAGCAGTTCTTC
TRBJ2-1 | TRBV13 | - | few | CASSGLSYNEQFF | TGTGCCAGCAGCGGACTGAGCTACAATGAGCAGTTCTTC
TRBJ2-1 | TRBV9 | - | - | CASSVDPFSYNEQFF | TGTGCCAGCAGCGTAGACCCCTTCTCCTACAATGAGCAGTTCTTC
TRBJ1-1 | TRBV7-2 | - | many | CASRGPDILNTEAFF | TGTGCCAGCAGAGGGCCCGACATCCTGAACACTGAAGCTTTCTTT
TRBJ2-3 | TRBV20-1 | - | few | CSALVGGSTDTQYF | TGCAGTGCCCTCGTAGGGGGGAGCACAGATACGCAGTATTTT
TRBJ2-1 | TRBV28 | - | - | CASSFGGGSYNEQFF | TGTGCCAGCAGTTTCGGTGGGGGGAGCTACAATGAGCAGTTCTTC
TRBJ2-3 | TRBV20-1 | - | - | CSASSVSRTDTQYF | TGCAGTGCTAGCTCCGTTTCCCGCACAGATACGCAGTATTTT
TRBJ2-1 | TRBV9 | - | few | CASSVGGDRNEQFF | TGTGCCAGCAGCGTAGGTGGGGATCGCAATGAGCAGTTCTTC
TRBJ2-5 | TRBV15 | TRBD1 | few | CATSRDRAQETQYF | TGTGCCACCAGCCGAGACAGGGCACAAGAGACCCAGTACTTC
TRBJ2-2 | TRBV7-9 | - | - | CASSSWGRELFF | TGTGCCAGCAGCTCCTGGGGTCGGGAGCTGTTTTTT
TRBJ2-3 | TRBV10-3 | TRBD2 | - | CANGLAGGDTQYF | TGTGCCAACGGCCTAGCGGGCGGAGATACGCAGTATTTT
TRBJ1-1 | TRBV9 | TRBD1 | many | CASSRTGAPGVPEAFF | TGTGCCAGCAGCAGAACAGGGGCCCCGGGGGTCCCTGAAGCTTTCTTT